This passage covers 27 T cell receptor beta chains from one sample sequenced in a study of T-cell reconstitution after alpha-beta-depleted transplantation in children. Using unique molecular identifiers, the investigators prepared the TCRbeta library. TCRdb re-called the PCR reads with MiXCR, one entry per CDR3 protein. In the table there are under 300,000 distinct CDR3 sequences, 11% of which are singletons. Specimen: peripheral blood, collected 180 days after TCRalphabeta/CD19-depleted stem cell transplant. The receptors here all came from a male patient between 2 and 15 years old who had a stem cell transplant for chronic granulomatous disease, so the T cells may come from the graft donor.

In its sample, this clonotype was seen many times. The gene calls are TRBV5-1 and TRBJ2-2; TRBD1 agrees at 8 bases. V was clipped by 0 bases and J by 1 base; unmatched bases: 8. The germline gives CDR1 SGHRS, CDR2 YFSETQ. The CDR3 extends over 18 amino acids. DNA for the CDR3: TGCGCCAGCAGCTTGGACCCAGGACAGGGCCTGAACACCGGGGAGCTGTTTTTT. Its protein is CASSLDPGQGLNTGELFF.

Remarks on this clonotype: This may stem from a read error, because a much larger clone lies one nucleotide away. The conserved phenylalanine or tryptophan is not found at the CDR3 terminus, so this likely reflects a read error. V gene TRBV20-1 combines with J gene TRBJ2-1; D is possibly TRBD2 (6 bases). This CDR3 is 14 amino acids long. V shed 6 bases and J shed 4 bases, with 16 bases lying between them. In germline, CDR1 is DFQATT, CDR2 SNEGSKA (reference sequence). CDR3 in DNA: TGCAGTGCCGGCCTGGGCGGGATATACAATGAGCAGTTCGTC. This translates into CSAGLGGIYNEQFV.

Many counts were recorded for this clonotype. The V and J genes are TRBV11-1 and TRBJ2-1; D not resolved. The germline V gene encodes CDR1 SGHAT and CDR2 FQDESV (reference sequence). The CDR3 totals 12 residues. The ends were cut back, 0 bases at V and 9 bases at J, with 6 bases in the middle. CDR3 loop: CASSLATTEQFF. CDR3 sequence (DNA): TGTGCCAGCAGCTTAGCAACTACTGAGCAGTTCTTC.

For this clonotype: A much larger clone differs by one base, so this may be a read error. The chain has TRBV15 and TRBJ1-1, with D perhaps TRBD1 (5 bases). Germline CDR1 is LNHNV and CDR2 is YYDKDF (reference sequence). V was pared by 2 bases and J by 8 bases, with 12 bases between. The CDR3 sequence is 13 residues long. CDR3: CATSRPSGVEAFF. CDR3 bases: TGTGCCACCAGCAGACCCTCGGGGGTCGAAGCTTTCTTT.

This clonotype was detected ten times or more. This sequence joins TRBV7-9 and TRBJ1-6, with 8 positions matching TRBD1. In germline, CDR1 is SEHNR, CDR2 FQNEAQ (reference sequence). The junction had 8 bases not matched to a gene; V was cut back by 4 bases and J by 9 bases. The CDR3 consists of 15 residues. CDR3 amino acids: CASSSYRGSASPLHF. Written as DNA, the CDR3 is TGTGCCAGCAGCTCCTACAGGGGGTCTGCTTCACCCCTCCACTTT. The full variable domain, in which reference TRBV7-9 and TRBJ1-6 provide the parts outside the CDR3, is DTGVSQNPRHKITKRGQNVTFRCDPISEHNRLYWYRQTLGQGPEFLTYFQNEAQLEKSRLLSDRFSAERPKGSFSTLEIQRTEQGDSAMYLCASSSYRGSASPLHFGNGTRLTVT.

This clonotype appeared many times. The genes are TRBV6-1 and TRBJ1-1; 8 nucleotides align to TRBD1. This CDR3 comprises 14 residues. Germline V gene data show CDR1 as MNHNS and CDR2 as SASEGT. The junction had 5 bases not matched to a gene; V was cut back by 7 bases and J by 1 base. DNA of the CDR3: TGTGCCAGCACCAATGACAGGGGGAACACTGAAGCTTTCTTT. Translation: CASTNDRGNTEAFF.

The chain has TRBV14 and TRBJ1-1; D remains ambiguous. This CDR3 has 15 amino acids. The V gene's germline CDR1 is SGHDN and CDR2 FVKESK. V was cut by 2 bases and J by 0 bases, with 10 bases left in between. DNA for the CDR3: TGTGCCAGCAGCCAAATCCCCGCGGTGAACACTGAAGCTTTCTTT. This codes for CASSQIPAVNTEAFF.

This clonotype was seen repeatedly, ten times or more. The chain links TRBV20-1 to TRBJ1-1; TRBD1 aligns across 11 bases. The germline CDR1 and CDR2 sequences are DFQATT and SNEGSKA (reference sequence). The ends lost 6 bases at V and 6 bases at J; junction bases unmatched: 6. The CDR3 consists of 13 residues. The CDR3 sequence: CSARGTGGPEAFF. DNA of the CDR3: TGCAGTGCCCGTGGGACAGGGGGTCCTGAAGCTTTCTTT.

This clonotype was seen more than once but under ten times. The J gene is TRBJ2-5, the V gene TRBV30; 8 bases are shared with TRBD2. Germline trimming cut 3 bases from V and 5 bases from J; bases unmatched to any gene: 11. The CDR3 extends over 15 amino acids. Looked up from germline, CDR1 is GTSNPN and CDR2 is SVGIG (reference sequence). DNA of the CDR3: TGTGCCTGGAGCGGAGACGGGACTAGGAAGGAGACCCAGTACTTC. It translates to CAWSGDGTRKETQYF.

The table lists this clonotype with many counts. The chain couples TRBV20-1 to TRBJ2-7; TRBD1 matches at 10 bases. Germline-derived CDR1 and CDR2 are DFQATT and SNEGSKA (reference sequence). This CDR3 comprises 15 residues. The ends lost 5 bases at V and 6 bases at J; junction bases unmatched: 13. DNA of the CDR3: TGCAGTGCTTCGGGACAGGGGTCTTCTCCCGTCGAGCAGTACTTC. It specifies CSASGQGSSPVEQYF.

This clonotype came up many times. V gene TRBV5-1 combines with J gene TRBJ1-1; D is possibly TRBD1 (6 bases). V dropped 4 bases and J dropped 1 base, with 14 bases sitting between them. CDR1 SGHRS and CDR2 YFSETQ come from the germline V gene. The CDR3 spans 15 residues. The CDR3 here is CASSGSPRGNTEAFF. CDR3 in DNA: TGCGCCAGCAGCGGGTCTCCCAGGGGGAACACTGAAGCTTTCTTT.

This clonotype was observed at least ten times. The J gene is TRBJ2-3, the V gene TRBV4-3, with no clear D. V was cut by 0 bases and J by 0 bases, with 7 bases left in between. The CDR3 is 15 residues long. In germline, CDR1 is LGHNA, CDR2 YSLEER. The CDR3 sequence: CASSQDAFSTDTQYF. The CDR3 coding sequence is TGCGCCAGCAGCCAAGATGCATTTAGCACAGATACGCAGTATTTT.

A remark on this clonotype: Given a much more abundant clone one base away, this may be a read error. J is TRBJ2-3 and V is TRBV28, with D uncertain. The J call is doubtful: the DNA matches TRBJ1-5 better. There are 14 residues in the CDR3. Per germline, CDR1 MDHEN and CDR2 SYDVKM. CDR3 region: CASSPAGRTDTQHF. CDR3 DNA: TGTGCCAGCAGTCCTGCCGGGCGCACAGATACGCAGCATTTT.

This clonotype was observed many times. The rearrangement links TRBV11-2 to TRBJ2-3; no definite D call. This CDR3 region has 14 residues. Trimming took 1 base from V and 6 from J, leaving 11 bases between them. Germline CDR1 reads SGHAT; CDR2 reads FQNNGV. The CDR3, as DNA: TGTGCCAGCAGCTTAGTACAAGCACAGGATACGCAGTATTTT. Protein: CASSLVQAQDTQYF. Full variable domain (rest looked up from reference TRBV11-2 and TRBJ2-3): EAGVAQSPRYKIIEKRQSVAFWCNPISGHATLYWYQQILGQGPKLLIQFQNNGVVDDSQLPKDRFSAERLKGVDSTLKIQPAKLEDSAVYLCASSLVQAQDTQYFGPGTRLTVL.

CDR3 bases: TGTGCCAGCAGCCAAGATCCGAGAAACACTGAAGCTTTCTTT. Encoded protein: CASSQDPRNTEAFF. This sequence joins TRBV3-1 and TRBJ1-1; D call uncertain. The germline V gene has CDR1 LGHDT and CDR2 YNNKEL (reference sequence). CDR3 length: 14 amino acids. Trimming shortened V by 0 bases and J by 2 bases, and 7 bases separated the two germline ends. The complete variable domain, with remaining parts taken from reference TRBV3-1 and TRBJ1-1, reads DTAVSQTPKYLVTQMGNDKSIKCEQNLGHDTMYWYKQDSKKFLKIMFSYNNKELIINETVPNRFSPKSPDKAHLNLHINSLELGDSAVYFCASSQDPRNTEAFFGQGTRLTVV.

This clonotype showed up many times. This chain links TRBV3-1 with TRBJ2-1; D is perhaps TRBD2 (6 bases). Per germline, CDR1 LGHDT and CDR2 YNNKEL (reference sequence). The CDR3 has 17 amino acids. Trimming took 3 bases from V and 3 from J, leaving 18 bases between them. The CDR3 coding sequence is TGTGCCAGCAGCCAGTCCCGTGGGGCGGGGATCTACAATGAGCAGTTCTTC. As protein: CASSQSRGAGIYNEQFF.

Of note for this clonotype: One base away lies a much larger clone, so this may be a sequencing read error. The chain carries TRBV18 and TRBJ1-4; D is possibly TRBD1 (6 bases). From germline, CDR1 is KGHSH and CDR2 LQKENI. The V and J ends lost 4 bases and 0 bases respectively, with 12 bases between them. There are 16 residues in the CDR3. The chain's CDR3 is CASSHRTEATNEKLFF. The CDR3 DNA reads TGTGCCAGCTCACATCGGACAGAAGCAACTAATGAAAAACTGTTTTTT. The whole variable domain, filled in from reference TRBV18 and TRBJ1-4, reads NAGVMQNPRHLVRRRGQEARLRCSPMKGHSHVYWYRQLPEEGLKFMVYLQKENIIDESGMPKERFSAEFPKEGPSILRIQQVVRGDSAAYFCASSHRTEATNEKLFFGSGTQLSVL.

This clonotype was seen at least ten times. V usage is TRBV20-1 and J usage is TRBJ2-3; D may be TRBD1 (5 bases). Trimming pared 5 bases from V and 6 bases from J, leaving 15 bases between. This CDR3 contains 13 residues. The germline V gene encodes CDR1 DFQATT and CDR2 SNEGSKA (reference sequence). In DNA, the CDR3 is TGCAGTGCTTCTCAGGTGGCAGGGGATACGCAGTATTTT. This codes for CSASQVAGDTQYF.

This clonotype was detected many times. The chain carries TRBV10-3 and TRBJ2-3; TRBD1 aligns across 10 bases. V gave up 4 bases and J gave up 1 base; unmatched junction bases: 5. Germline values: CDR1 ENHRY, CDR2 SYGVKD. This CDR3 has 16 residues. The CDR3 here is CAISAVGTGGTDTQYF. In DNA form, the CDR3 reads TGTGCCATCAGTGCCGTCGGGACAGGGGGCACAGATACGCAGTATTTT.

In its sample, this clonotype was seen many times. This chain links TRBV12-3 or TRBV12-4 with TRBJ2-5, with 9 bases matching TRBD1. There are 15 residues in the CDR3. Trimming cost V 6 bases and J 5 bases; bases outside gene matches: 10. The CDR3 protein is CASRTTGTGSETQYF. The CDR3 DNA reads TGTGCCAGCAGGACTACCGGGACAGGGTCGGAGACCCAGTACTTC.

This clonotype was seen repeatedly, ten times or more. The chain carries TRBV4-3 and TRBJ2-3, with TRBD2 matching 13 bases. Per germline, CDR1 LGHNA and CDR2 YSLEER. The CDR3 totals 17 residues. J was trimmed by 6 bases and V by 5 bases; bases with no gene match: 11. The CDR3 sequence is CASSDHAGLAGSDTQYF. CDR3 sequence (DNA): TGCGCCAGCAGCGACCATGCGGGACTAGCGGGGTCTGATACGCAGTATTTT.

At least ten counts were recorded for this clonotype. The chain couples TRBV6-1 to TRBJ1-5; 9 nucleotides line up with TRBD1. The CDR3 has 18 residues. Germline-derived CDR1 and CDR2 are MNHNS and SASEGT. The V and J ends lost 0 bases and 4 bases, in that order; junction bases with no gene match: 10. The CDR3 DNA reads TGTGCCAGCAGTGAAGCCTTTCCGGACAGGGGTTTTAATCAGCCCCAGCATTTT. This gives the protein CASSEAFPDRGFNQPQHF.

This clonotype was seen many times. CDR3 DNA: TGTGCCAGCAGCTTAGGGGGGGGCATAGAGACCCAGTACTTC. It translates to CASSLGGGIETQYF. This rearrangement joins TRBV7-2 to TRBJ2-5, with D maybe TRBD2 (7 bases). The CDR3 extends over 14 amino acids. V lost 1 base and J lost 4, with 10 bases in between. Germline-derived CDR1 and CDR2 are SGHTA and FQGNSA.

This clonotype appeared many times. The V gene is TRBV28, the J gene TRBJ2-7; 9 nucleotides match TRBD1. Germline CDR1 is MDHEN and CDR2 is SYDVKM. V was pared by 3 bases and J by 5 bases, with 8 bases of the junction left unmatched. The length of the CDR3 is 15 residues. For the CDR3, the DNA is TGTGCCAGCAGTTTCCCGGGACAGGGTATCCACGAGCAGTACTTC. Translating gives CASSFPGQGIHEQYF.

This clonotype was seen more than once but under ten times. The chain employs TRBV18 and TRBJ2-5; D unclear. Germline loops: CDR1 KGHSH, CDR2 LQKENI. The CDR3 runs to 15 residues. V gave up 6 bases and J gave up 1 base, with 15 bases separating them. The CDR3 region is CASSRMERSQETQYF. CDR3 sequence (DNA): TGTGCCAGCTCTCGTATGGAACGGAGCCAAGAGACCCAGTACTTC.

This clonotype was recorded at least ten times. The chain carries TRBV5-1 and TRBJ1-5; D unclear. Trimming removed 5 bases from V and 5 bases from J, with 5 bases in between. This CDR3 comprises 11 residues. Per the germline V gene, CDR1 is SGHRS and CDR2 is YFSETQ. DNA for the CDR3: TGCGCCAGCAGAGGGTATCAGCCCCAGCATTTT. This gives the protein CASRGYQPQHF.

Many counts were recorded for this clonotype. The chain links TRBV11-2 to TRBJ1-4; perhaps TRBD1 as D (5 bases). The CDR3 totals 14 residues. The V end was cut by 5 bases, the J end by 3 bases, with 10 bases between. CDR1 and CDR2 (germline): SGHAT, FQNNGV. The CDR3 region is CASSLTGANEKLFF. CDR3 coding DNA: TGTGCCAGCAGCCTTACGGGGGCTAATGAAAAACTGTTTTTT. Using reference TRBV11-2 and TRBJ1-4 for the parts outside the CDR3, the full variable domain is EAGVAQSPRYKIIEKRQSVAFWCNPISGHATLYWYQQILGQGPKLLIQFQNNGVVDDSQLPKDRFSAERLKGVDSTLKIQPAKLEDSAVYLCASSLTGANEKLFFGSGTQLSVL.